Each of the 5 T cell receptor beta chains below was sequenced from the same sample in a study of regulatory T cells in long-lasting Graves disease. With iRepertoire HTBI primers and Arm-PCR of CDR3 regions, TCR beta libraries were built. TCRdb processed the multiplex PCR reads anew with MiXCR; each CDR3 protein has one entry. The sample carries a few hundred thousand distinct CDR3 sequences, 20% to 25% recorded once. The time point is: newly diagnosed GD, antithyroid drugs for less than 3 months. PBMC-derived RNA was used for the TCR library. The sequences come from peripheral blood mononuclear cells (PBMCs), collected at new diagnosis, from a patient treated with antithyroid drugs. These receptors were taken from a female donor with Graves disease.

This chain joins TRBV7-2 and TRBJ2-1; 7 nucleotides line up with TRBD1. J lost 2 bases, V lost 3 bases, and 4 bases had no gene match. The CDR3 runs 15 residues. The germline V gene has CDR1 SGHTA and CDR2 FQGNSA. CDR3 protein: CASSFGTVAYNEQFF. The DNA of the CDR3 is TGTGCCAGCAGCTTTGGGACAGTGGCCTACAATGAGCAGTTCTTC.

This clonotype was detected many times. This chain uses TRBV12-3 or TRBV12-4 with TRBJ2-1; D remains unclear. CDR3 length: 15 residues. V lost 0 bases and J lost 1, with 7 bases in between. The CDR3 loop is CASSLAAQSYNEQFF. The CDR3 DNA sequence: TGTGCCAGCAGTTTAGCGGCCCAATCCTACAATGAGCAGTTCTTC.

The chain carries TRBV18 and TRBJ2-3; TRBD2 might be the D (6 bases). The J call could be wrong; TRBJ2-7 is a better fit for the DNA end. CDR1 KGHSH and CDR2 LQKENI come from the germline V gene. The CDR3 spans 15 residues. The CDR3 nucleotides are TGTGCCAGCTCACCACTTGGGAGCGGGTTGAGTGAGCAGTACTTC. It is translated as CASSPLGSGLSEQYF.

This clonotype was detected only a few times. The chain carries TRBV24-1 and TRBJ1-2; D ambiguous. From germline, CDR1 is KGHDR and CDR2 SFDVKD. Trimming cost V 0 bases and J 10 bases, with 11 bases left between them. There are 13 residues in the CDR3. CDR3 loop: CATSDLQNDLYTF. Written as DNA, the CDR3 is TGTGCCACCAGTGATTTGCAGAATGATCTCTACACCTTC.

The V and J genes are TRBV12-5 and TRBJ2-3; a possible D gene is TRBD2 (6 bases). Germline loops: CDR1 LGHNT, CDR2 FRNRAP. This CDR3 has 15 residues. V lost 1 base, J lost 4 bases, and 12 bases lay in between. The CDR3: CASGLARGTPDTQYF. The CDR3 DNA reads as TGTGCTAGTGGTTTGGCTCGCGGGACCCCAGATACGCAGTATTTT.